This section outlines one T cell receptor (beta chain) sequence together with its context. The record originates from a study of shared clonotypes between healthy human individuals. Generated by immunoSEQ multiplex PCR, the TCRdb table keeps only in-frame clones and is missing some. Of about half a million clones listed, 79% are singletons. Germline CDR1 is MDHEN and CDR2 is SYDVKM. The ends were cut back, 3 bases at V and 0 bases at J, with 9 bases in the middle. CDR3 length: 15 amino acids. The donors, healthy adults who were HIV-negative, had experienced no recent acute infections or vaccinations. V usage is TRBV28 and J usage is TRBJ2-1, with a possible D match to TRBD1 (6 bases). The TCR comes from a woman aged 40 to 50 in good health. Some clones in this sample may be carry-over from other donors' samples. Sequenced: PBMCs. The CDR3 loop reads CASSLPGVSYNEQFF. DNA of the CDR3: TGTGCCAGCAGTTTGCCAGGGGTCTCCTACAATGAGCAGTTCTTC.